One and the same sample provided the 2 T cell receptor beta chains below, sequenced in a study of control samples from healthy donors and cancer patients. Method: immunoSEQ multiplex PCR; TCRdb's copy keeps in-frame clones and lacks some. The table lists about 140,000 clones, around 94% of them singletons. What was sequenced was blood. Source of these receptors: a man aged 40-49 years in good health.

The rearrangement uses TRBV19 and TRBJ2-2, with D unresolved. V dropped 4 bases and J dropped 4 bases, with 13 bases sitting between them. The CDR3 runs 15 residues. Germline CDR1 is LNHDA and CDR2 is SQIVND (reference sequence). CDR3 protein: CASSTSTATTGELFF. CDR3 in DNA: TGTGCCAGTAGTACTTCTACAGCTACCACCGGGGAGCTGTTTTTT.

This clone showed up just a few times. The CDR3 region has the DNA TGTGCCAGCAGTGAATCCGCGACTAGCGGGAGCTTAGGGCAGTTCTTC. It translates to CASSESATSGSLGQFF. This chain joins TRBV6-4 and TRBJ2-1, with 12 positions matching TRBD2. The CDR3 loop spans 16 amino acids. CDR1 MRHNA and CDR2 SNTAGT come from the germline V gene. The V and J ends lost 3 bases and 12 bases, in that order; junction bases with no gene match: 12.